The subject of this entry is one TCR beta chain. Its cognate antigen has yet to be identified. Base quality data are lacking; no much larger clone is found one base away. The cohort comprised hundreds of healthy bone marrow donors. At the time of sampling, every cohort member was nominally healthy, though immune exposures that went unrecorded were likely present. The donor tested CMV seronegative and was one of the 352 seronegative cohort members. Each donor provided a peripheral blood sample, and peripheral blood mononuclear cells were used for TCR beta sequencing. The Qiagen DNeasy Blood Extraction Kit was used to extract genomic DNA from the blood cell samples. CDR1 and CDR2, looked up from the germline V gene (reference sequence), are LNHDA and SQIVND. The junction shows trimming of 5 bases on V and 8 bases on J, plus 12 bases between the germline ends. Taken from cysteine to phenylalanine, the CDR3 has 13 residues. The DNA shown is the 39-base CDR3, in frame from base 1.

The library came from the immunoSEQ multiplex PCR assay. A mixture of 60 forward primers for TCR Vbeta segments and 13 reverse primers for TCR Jbeta segments was used in the multiplex PCR. A multiplex PCR assay on genomic DNA amplified the CDR3 region of rearranged TCR beta genes. The Illumina HiSeq System was used to sequence the amplified TCR beta libraries as 87-base-pair reads. As for how the authors treated the data: In a later analysis, 80 million or so unique TCR beta chains were counted across the approximately 670 repertoires, and around 10 million of these chains were shared by at least two donors. A nearest-neighbor algorithm error-corrected the raw reads and collapsed the reads into unique sequences, merging closely related sequences to remove PCR and sequencing errors. To assign V, D and J gene segments, CDR3 sequences were aligned to IMGT reference sequences. Each retained sequence needed at least a six-nucleotide match to both a V gene segment and a J gene segment. Rearrangements were called productive when the CDR3 lacked stop codons and stayed in frame with V and J; all others were non-productive. Following IMGT convention, CDR3 was defined as the stretch from the second conserved V-encoded cysteine to the conserved J-encoded phenylalanine. Sequences without an unambiguous match to a single V gene segment were excluded from the earlier analysis of approximately 600 of the donors. An earlier analysis of over 450 of the donors classified V segments as functional when productive rearrangements were above 56.7% and as segregating when the standard deviation between donors was above 5%. To diagnose cytomegalovirus status from the catalog of TCR beta chain sequences, a statistical classification framework was built. A later analysis assigned V and J genes by comparing TCR nucleotide sequences with IMGT/GENE-DB human TR gene sequences. A later analysis assigned CDR3 sequences and most-parsimonious VDJ recombination scenarios with the TCRdist pipeline. A later analysis defined each TCR beta chain by its CDR3 amino acid sequence plus V-gene family, and excluded reads lacking a unique V-gene family. As a way to deal with suspected cross-contamination and a sequencing artifact, a later analysis dropped 450 to 600 nucleotide sequences that were highly shared and had low generation probability. A later analysis calculated a clonal expansion index for each public chain from normalized within-repertoire ranks of inferred template counts. A later analysis computed generation probabilities with a VDJ recombination model fitted to out-of-frame rearrangements, and checked the results against IGoR. Hypergeometric tests were used in a later analysis to score TCR-TCR, TCR-HLA and TCR-CMV co-occurrence, with a repertoire-size bias correction applied to the TCR pairs. In a later analysis, false discovery rates were estimated by permuting HLA or CMV assignments 20 times. In a later analysis, co-occurring TCRs were grouped using DBSCAN, and TCRdist sequence similarity was added for clustering within HLA-allele-positive subsets. Repertoires with fewer than 30,000 or more than 120,000 public chains, plus five repertoires with anomalous nucleotide sharing, were excluded from co-occurrence clustering. TCRdb's version of the immuneACCESS table is confined to in-frame rearrangements and falls short of the full clone set. An unresolved V gene accounts for under half of the shortfall where checked; the remainder is of unknown origin. That table furnishes V, J and clone size, whereas the DNA furnished D and trimming. Within this sample are roughly 100,000 clones, with around three quarters of them counted one time only. The ten largest clones capture less than 0.95% of the sample.

The data were obtained in a study of cytomegalovirus exposure and HLA in healthy donors (dated by TCRdb to between 2016 and 2019). Regarding the research as a whole: An earlier analysis of approximately 640 of the donors reported 250 to 300 Gb of sequence data and some 100 million unique TCR beta sequences from about 180 million T cells. The study profiled the T cell repertoires of hundreds of subjects by immunosequencing and related them to cytomegalovirus serostatus. A separate validation cohort of 100 to 150 different subjects was used in addition to the approximately 700-subject first cohort. The genetic ancestry cluster associated with self-reported Caucasian donors included over 80% of the roughly 410 genotyped donors. Donor age, sex, ethnicity and CMV serostatus were compiled together with the repertoire data. The study aimed to test whether cataloging public T cell receptors could reveal signatures of past pathogen exposure. Roughly 300 gigabases of sequencing data and roughly 90 million unique TCR sequences were included in an early release covering roughly 600 HLA-typed donors. To predict cytomegalovirus infection status, the study brought together high-throughput TCR immunosequencing, statistical association of individual TCRs with disease status, and machine learning. All discovery cohort repertoires had been generated using a single sequencing platform. An earlier analysis of some 600 of the donors applied high-throughput TCR beta sequencing to assess whether each TCR beta V gene segment acted as functional or pseudogenic. In a later analysis, previously published TCR beta repertoires from about 640 donors were re-analyzed and high-resolution HLA genotyping was added so that TCR occurrence patterns could be studied. On average, roughly 250,000 unique TCR beta nucleotide sequences were sequenced per donor among about 400 genotyped donors of the cohort, with about 17% of those sequences being non-productive. Roughly 5 DR-DQ haplotypes were handled as single units for association and clustering because linkage in the cohort was strong. Rather than using new phenotypic data, the later analysis identified candidate immune exposures from TCR beta sequences and from how often those sequences occurred across donors. HLA typing included class I and class II loci at four-digit resolution. Typing coverage varied by locus: roughly 620-640 donors for A, B, C, DRB1 and DQB1; 500 to 550 for DQA1; more than 600 for DPA1; approximately 490 for DPB1. Genome-wide SNP genotypes for about 55% of the roughly 670 donors were used in a later genetic analysis, which treated that subset as a discovery cohort.

Broad study findings and their caveats: The study listed 164 TCR beta chains as associated with cytomegalovirus. The classifier was reported to diagnose cytomegalovirus status with high specificity and sensitivity in both the original cohort and the validation cohort. Compared with equally common non-associated chains, HLA-associated TCR beta chains in a later analysis were more clonally expanded and had lower generation probabilities. Because HLA typing was unavailable for some donors at each locus, only the typed subset was used in association tests. In a later analysis, about 16,000 TCR beta sequences were associated with specific HLA alleles at a false discovery rate of 0.05. According to a later analysis, parvovirus B19, influenza, CMV and Epstein-Barr virus appeared linked to several top co-occurrence clusters. Roughly uniform sequencing depth across donors was assumed in presence/absence analyses, although this assumption may not hold. In this cohort, only TCR beta chains were sequenced, and detectable features were limited by the absence of alpha or paired-chain data. The authors suggested that the approach could potentially be extended to other disease states and immunological phenotypes. Three of the identified cytomegalovirus-associated TCR beta chains were confirmed in vitro to be specific for cytomegalovirus antigens. Most TCR sequences were seen in very few donors, while some public TCRs were found in many individuals. The only immune exposure information available for the cohort was CMV serostatus. A later analysis found that most CMV-associated TCR beta chains appeared HLA-restricted, with HLA associations seemingly driven largely by CMV exposure. A later genetic analysis reported fewer N-insertions in productive TCRs among donors in an Asian-associated ancestry cluster than the roughly 620-donor mean. Linkage disequilibrium might explain the correlated functional status among segregating V segments, but an unknown experimental factor could not be excluded. When HLA alleles, especially DR and DQ, strongly co-occurred, TCR associations were difficult to assign to individual alleles. Approximately 16 rarely observed V segments, including chromosome 9 orphons, were excluded from the earlier analysis of several hundred of the donors because counts were too low. A later analysis found that TCR association rates varied across HLA loci, with DRB1 alleles showing the most associated TCRs and HLA-C alleles the fewest. An association between a missense DCLRE1C variant and V-gene and J-gene trimming of TCR beta chains was found in a later genetic analysis and replicated in an independent cohort. A group of highly shared sequence variants was considered likely to be a technical artifact of the sequencing pipeline. Broadly in line with IMGT annotations, most TCR beta V segments showed up in productive rearrangements about 90% or about 30% of the time in an earlier analysis of 587 of the donors. Some IMGT-functional V segments, including TRBV6-2 and TRBV6-3, could not be distinguished by the 87-base-pair reads and were therefore excluded. A further reported finding was that TCR beta sequences accurately predicted the HLA-A and HLA-B alleles for most subjects in the first cohort.

This receptor was taken from a boy younger than 18 in good health and CMV-seronegative. The sequencing sample was made of PBMCs. The chain is assembled from TRBV19 and TRBJ1-4; the D gene is unclear. The CDR3 sequence is CASSPRWAEKLFF. The nucleotides are TGTGCCAGTAGTCCCCGGTGGGCCGAAAAACTGTTTTTT.